Listed below are T cell receptor beta chains from one sample, sequenced in a study of blood T cells in healthy people across ages. MiXCR, run by TCRdb on the 5' RACE reads, gives a single entry per CDR3 protein. This table holds roughly 720,000 distinct CDR3 sequences, less than 70% found once. What was sequenced was blood. The receptors stem from a man aged 80 or over in good health. CDR3s include the opening cysteine and the closing phenylalanine or tryptophan. The order of the fields is clone size, V gene, D gene, J gene, CDR3 protein, CDR3 DNA. A D gene is named only where the DNA matches it firmly. Size is stated for part of the rows, as once, few or many counts, or as a class when the clone is expanded.

abundance: NA; v_gene: TRBV20-1; d_gene: TRBD2; j_gene: TRBJ2-3; CDR3aa: CSAGWRENRYAYF; CDR3nt: TGCAGTGCTGGGTGGCGGGAGAACAGATACGCGTATTTT
abundance: NA; v_gene: TRBV20-1; d_gene: TRBD2; j_gene: TRBJ2-1; CDR3aa: CSASRPGLAVTSYNEQFF; CDR3nt: TGCAGTGCCAGCCGTCCGGGACTAGCGGTTACTTCCTACAATGAGCAGTTCTTC
abundance: few; v_gene: TRBV6-1; d_gene: TRBD1; j_gene: TRBJ1-2; CDR3aa: CASSADRGAGYTF; CDR3nt: TGTGCCAGCAGCGCGGACAGGGGTGCAGGCTACACCTTC
abundance: NA; v_gene: TRBV9; d_gene: NA; j_gene: TRBJ2-7; CDR3aa: CASSPHGRSYEQYF; CDR3nt: TGTGCCAGCAGCCCCCACGGTCGGTCCTACGAGCAGTACTTC
abundance: NA; v_gene: TRBV10-3; d_gene: NA; j_gene: TRBJ2-5; CDR3aa: CAISDENEQTQYF; CDR3nt: TGTGCCATCAGTGATGAAAACGAACAGACCCAGTACTTC
abundance: NA; v_gene: TRBV7-9; d_gene: TRBD1; j_gene: TRBJ2-5; CDR3aa: CASSQDRPSQETQYF; CDR3nt: TGTGCCAGCAGCCAGGACAGGCCCAGCCAAGAGACCCAGTACTTC
abundance: few; v_gene: TRBV6-5; d_gene: TRBD2; j_gene: TRBJ2-5; CDR3aa: CASSYGRVVETQYF; CDR3nt: TGTGCCAGCAGTTACGGGAGGGTGGTGGAGACCCAGTACTTC
abundance: NA; v_gene: TRBV7-2; d_gene: NA; j_gene: TRBJ2-1; CDR3aa: CASSPPGSGYNEQFF; CDR3nt: TGTGCCAGCAGCCCACCGGGGTCTGGATACAATGAGCAGTTCTTC
abundance: few; v_gene: TRBV20-1; d_gene: NA; j_gene: TRBJ1-2; CDR3aa: CSARDPRRWDYGYTF; CDR3nt: TGCAGTGCTAGAGACCCCAGGCGGTGGGACTATGGCTACACCTTC
abundance: NA; v_gene: TRBV21-1; d_gene: NA; j_gene: TRBJ2-1; CDR3aa: CASSKRVGGEQFF; CDR3nt: TGTGCCAGCAGCAAACGGGTAGGTGGTGAGCAGTTCTTC
abundance: NA; v_gene: TRBV6-5; d_gene: TRBD2; j_gene: TRBJ2-7; CDR3aa: CASSYSGLAGTGAYEQYF; CDR3nt: TGTGCCAGCAGTTACTCGGGGCTAGCGGGAACCGGGGCCTACGAGCAGTACTTC
abundance: NA; v_gene: TRBV27; d_gene: NA; j_gene: TRBJ2-3; CDR3aa: CASSRLRTDTQYF; CDR3nt: TGTGCCAGCAGCCGACTTAGGACAGATACGCAGTATTTT
abundance: once; v_gene: TRBV20-1; d_gene: NA; j_gene: TRBJ1-5; CDR3aa: CSARLGARNQPQHF; CDR3nt: TGCAGTGCTAGATTAGGGGCACGGAATCAGCCCCAGCATTTT
abundance: many; v_gene: TRBV11-2; d_gene: TRBD2; j_gene: TRBJ2-1; CDR3aa: CASSLDGGTKFF; CDR3nt: TGTGCCAGCAGCTTAGACGGGGGGACTAAGTTCTTC
abundance: few; v_gene: TRBV7-3; d_gene: TRBD2; j_gene: TRBJ2-7; CDR3aa: CASSPAAGVGEQYF; CDR3nt: TGTGCCAGCAGCCCTGCAGCGGGAGTGGGCGAGCAGTACTTC
abundance: NA; v_gene: TRBV29-1; d_gene: NA; j_gene: TRBJ1-1; CDR3aa: CSVGGGTNTEAFF; CDR3nt: TGCAGCGTCGGCGGGGGGACGAACACTGAAGCTTTCTTT
abundance: NA; v_gene: TRBV14; d_gene: NA; j_gene: TRBJ1-2; CDR3aa: CASSSEARNYGYTF; CDR3nt: TGTGCCAGCAGCTCGGAGGCCAGGAACTATGGCTACACCTTC
abundance: few; v_gene: TRBV9; d_gene: TRBD2; j_gene: TRBJ2-7; CDR3aa: CASSPGLGISYEQYF; CDR3nt: TGTGCCAGCAGCCCCGGACTAGGTATCTCCTACGAGCAGTACTTC
abundance: few; v_gene: TRBV10-1; d_gene: NA; j_gene: TRBJ2-1; CDR3aa: CASSVQGPNEQFF; CDR3nt: TGCGCCAGCAGTGTGCAGGGTCCCAATGAGCAGTTCTTC
abundance: few; v_gene: TRBV27; d_gene: NA; j_gene: TRBJ1-2; CDR3aa: CASSFGGGSGYTF; CDR3nt: TGTGCCAGCAGTTTCGGGGGAGGAAGCGGCTACACCTTC
abundance: NA; v_gene: TRBV5-1; d_gene: NA; j_gene: TRBJ2-5; CDR3aa: CASSKTVSYQETQYF; CDR3nt: TGCGCCAGCAGCAAGACAGTTTCGTACCAAGAGACCCAGTACTTC
abundance: NA; v_gene: TRBV5-1; d_gene: NA; j_gene: TRBJ2-1; CDR3aa: CASSLLDSSYNEQFF; CDR3nt: TGCGCCAGCAGCTTGTTGGATAGCTCCTACAATGAGCAGTTCTTC
abundance: NA; v_gene: TRBV30; d_gene: TRBD2; j_gene: TRBJ2-5; CDR3aa: CAWSFKGRTSGSRAYF; CDR3nt: TGTGCCTGGAGTTTCAAGGGTAGGACTAGCGGGAGCCGGGCGTACTTC
abundance: few; v_gene: TRBV29-1; d_gene: TRBD1; j_gene: TRBJ2-1; CDR3aa: CSVEPVYRGDYNEQFF; CDR3nt: TGCAGCGTCGAGCCCGTCTACAGGGGGGACTACAATGAGCAGTTCTTC
abundance: NA; v_gene: TRBV7-2; d_gene: NA; j_gene: TRBJ2-7; CDR3aa: CASSPHGSGRSYEQYF; CDR3nt: TGTGCCAGCAGCCCCCACGGGAGCGGGCGGAGCTACGAGCAGTACTTC
abundance: NA; v_gene: TRBV7-9; d_gene: TRBD2; j_gene: TRBJ2-1; CDR3aa: CASSLYLTGGNEQFF; CDR3nt: TGTGCCAGCAGCTTATATTTGACGGGAGGCAATGAGCAGTTCTTC
abundance: NA; v_gene: TRBV5-1; d_gene: TRBD2; j_gene: TRBJ2-1; CDR3aa: CASSLLSGSSGNEQFF; CDR3nt: TGCGCCAGCAGCTTGCTTAGCGGGAGTAGTGGCAATGAGCAGTTCTTC
abundance: few; v_gene: TRBV2; d_gene: NA; j_gene: TRBJ2-7; CDR3aa: CASIPPIAPGEYF; CDR3nt: TGTGCCAGCATCCCTCCCATTGCCCCGGGGGAGTACTTC
abundance: few; v_gene: TRBV5-1; d_gene: NA; j_gene: TRBJ1-2; CDR3aa: CASSLTGKSYGYTF; CDR3nt: TGCGCCAGCAGCTTGACAGGGAAAAGCTATGGCTACACCTTC
abundance: NA; v_gene: TRBV2; d_gene: TRBD1; j_gene: TRBJ1-6; CDR3aa: CASMWDRTFISPLHF; CDR3nt: TGTGCCAGCATGTGGGACAGGACATTTATTTCACCCCTCCACTTT
abundance: NA; v_gene: TRBV9; d_gene: NA; j_gene: TRBJ1-1; CDR3aa: CASSGGGLLNTEAFF; CDR3nt: TGTGCCAGCAGCGGGGGAGGATTACTGAACACTGAAGCTTTCTTT
abundance: NA; v_gene: TRBV5-1; d_gene: NA; j_gene: TRBJ2-6; CDR3aa: CASSLRAPPTSGANVLTF; CDR3nt: TGCGCCAGCAGCTTGCGTGCTCCACCCACGTCTGGGGCCAACGTCCTGACTTTC